This T cell receptor (beta chain) was observed in a study of early T cells in non-severe SARS-CoV-2 infection. On the study more broadly: Bulk RNA isolated from unsorted whole blood underwent sequencing; chains were not paired. Findings of the study overall: The matching step, a VDJdb search, favored anti-spike CD8 responses and missed private and CD4 specificities.

This clonotype showed up many times. Its specificity is unknown. Unique molecular identifier tags were affixed to discrete cDNA molecules. TCRdb processed the 5' RACE reads anew with MiXCR; each CDR3 protein has one entry. Among more than 50,000 distinct CDR3 sequences listed, 7% to 10% were seen once. Germline values: CDR1 SQVTM, CDR2 ANQGSEA. This CDR3 is built from 12 residues. V lost 3 bases and J 2 bases, leaving 8 bases between the germline ends. This receptor was obtained from an adult who was a healthcare worker with PCR-confirmed SARS-CoV-2 infection or an uninfected control (not recorded which). This chain joins TRBV29-1 and TRBJ2-7; tentatively, D is TRBD2 (6 bases). The sequencing sample was made of whole blood. The CDR3 loop reads CSVEGLAYEQYF. DNA of the CDR3: TGCAGCGTTGAGGGACTGGCCTACGAGCAGTACTTC.